This T cell receptor (beta chain) was sequenced in a study of OX40 agonist ivuxolimab in advanced cancers. General study results and limits: Low levels of normalized T-cell clonal expansion also appeared in some nonresponders.

The V and J ends lost 0 bases and 4 bases, in that order; junction bases with no gene match: 10. Looked up from germline, CDR1 is GTSNPN and CDR2 is SVGIG (reference sequence). The CDR3 has 16 amino acids. As to this clone: The antigen is not known.

Produced via immunoSEQ multiplex PCR; TCRdb's table is partial and in-frame only. The sample lists under 85,000 clones; over 90% were seen once. The chain links TRBV30 to TRBJ1-2; 8 nucleotides agree with TRBD1. The sequenced sample was CD4+ or CD8+ T cells sorted from blood, obtained in a trial of the OX40 agonist ivuxolimab. This receptor was identified in an adult with an advanced solid tumor such as melanoma, head and neck, liver or kidney cancer. The DNA for the CDR3 is TGTGCCTGGAGTGTAGGACCGACAGGGGTGGGCTATGGCTACACCTTC. This encodes CAWSVGPTGVGYGYTF.